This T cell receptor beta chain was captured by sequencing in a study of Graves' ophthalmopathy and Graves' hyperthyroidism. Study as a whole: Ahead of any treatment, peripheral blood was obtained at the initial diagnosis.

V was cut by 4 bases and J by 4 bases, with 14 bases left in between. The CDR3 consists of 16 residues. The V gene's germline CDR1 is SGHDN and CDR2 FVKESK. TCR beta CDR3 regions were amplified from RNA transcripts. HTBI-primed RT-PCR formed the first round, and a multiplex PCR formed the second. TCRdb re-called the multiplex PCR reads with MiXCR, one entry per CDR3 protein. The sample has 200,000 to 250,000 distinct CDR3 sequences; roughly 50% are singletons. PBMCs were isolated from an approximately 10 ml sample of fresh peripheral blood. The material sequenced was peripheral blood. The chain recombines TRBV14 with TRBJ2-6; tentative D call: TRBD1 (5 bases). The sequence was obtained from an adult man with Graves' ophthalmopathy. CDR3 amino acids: CASSPRTPGGANVLTF. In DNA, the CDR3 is TGTGCCAGCAGCCCAAGGACCCCAGGGGGGGCCAACGTCCTGACTTTC.